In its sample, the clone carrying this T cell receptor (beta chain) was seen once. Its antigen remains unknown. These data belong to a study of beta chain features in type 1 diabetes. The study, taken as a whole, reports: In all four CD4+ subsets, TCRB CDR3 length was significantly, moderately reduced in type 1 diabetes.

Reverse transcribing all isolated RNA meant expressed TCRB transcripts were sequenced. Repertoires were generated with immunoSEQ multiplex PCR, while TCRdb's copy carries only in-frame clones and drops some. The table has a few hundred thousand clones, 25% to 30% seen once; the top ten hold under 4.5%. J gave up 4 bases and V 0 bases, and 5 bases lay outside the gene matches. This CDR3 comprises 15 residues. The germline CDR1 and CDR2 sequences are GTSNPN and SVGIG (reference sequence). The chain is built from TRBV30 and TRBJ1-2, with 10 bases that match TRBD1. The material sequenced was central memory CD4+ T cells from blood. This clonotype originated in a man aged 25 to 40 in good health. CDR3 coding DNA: TGTGCCTGGAGTGTACGCGGGACAGGGGCCTATGGCTACACCTTC. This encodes CAWSVRGTGAYGYTF.